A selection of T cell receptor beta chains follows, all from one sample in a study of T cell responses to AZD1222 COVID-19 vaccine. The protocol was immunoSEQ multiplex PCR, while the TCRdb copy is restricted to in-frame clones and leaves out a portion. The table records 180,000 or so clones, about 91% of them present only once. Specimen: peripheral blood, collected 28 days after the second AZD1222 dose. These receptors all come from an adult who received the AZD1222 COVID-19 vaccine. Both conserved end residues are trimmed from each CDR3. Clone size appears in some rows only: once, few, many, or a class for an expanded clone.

ASPEEPAYEQY 11 TRBV23-1 -
ASTAILAGGTDTQY 14 TRBV11-2 -
ASSDSTSGSNEQF 13 TRBV6-4 many
ASSSFPVAY 9 TRBV11-2 -
ASSDGYPPRLETQY 14 TRBV2 -
ASSQDPGPGSYGYT 14 TRBV3-1/TRBV3-2 -
ASSLMLADTQY 11 TRBV7-3 -
ASSERPSGELF 11 TRBV2 -
ASSLAGDSRNQPQH 14 TRBV7-2 -
ASSSSGTGGTEAF 13 TRBV28 once
ATNPGSSYNEQF 12 TRBV10-3 -
ASSLAILNTEAF 12 TRBV7-2 -
AGNADRLNTEAF 12 TRBV6-5 -
ASSVFGAYNEQF 12 TRBV9 -
ASSYNGGVVLNEQF 14 TRBV6-5 few
ASSLVVAGYGYT 12 TRBV5-5 -
ASSIGGSHAF 10 TRBV19 -